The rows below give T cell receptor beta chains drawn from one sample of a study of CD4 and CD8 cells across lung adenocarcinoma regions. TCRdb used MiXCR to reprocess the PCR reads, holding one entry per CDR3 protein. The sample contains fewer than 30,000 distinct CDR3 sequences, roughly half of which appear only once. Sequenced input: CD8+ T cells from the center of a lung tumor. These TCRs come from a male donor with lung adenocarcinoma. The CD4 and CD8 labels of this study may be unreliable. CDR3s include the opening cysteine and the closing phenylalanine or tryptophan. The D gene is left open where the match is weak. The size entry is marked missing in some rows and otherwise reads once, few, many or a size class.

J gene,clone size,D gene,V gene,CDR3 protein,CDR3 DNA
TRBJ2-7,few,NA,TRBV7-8,CASSRSQGYSYEQYF,TGTGCCAGCAGCCGCAGTCAGGGCTACTCCTACGAGCAGTACTTC
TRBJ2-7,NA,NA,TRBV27,CGGTGPSATDTQYF,TGTGGCGGCACGGGGCCAAGCGCCACAGATACGCAGTACTTC
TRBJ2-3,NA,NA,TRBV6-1,CASRGARDGETQYF,TGTGCCAGCAGAGGGGCGCGTGACGGAGAGACGCAGTACTTT
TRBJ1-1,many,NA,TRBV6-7,CASSYSWDTEAFF,TGTGCCAGCAGTTACTCGTGGGACACTGAAGCTTTCTTT
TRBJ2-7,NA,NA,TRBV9,CASSVMATDYEQYF,TGTGCCAGCAGCGTAATGGCCACAGATTACGAGCAGTACTTC
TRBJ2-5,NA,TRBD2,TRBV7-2,CASTLGRGGKTQYF,TGTGCCAGCACCCTCGGGAGGGGCGGAAAGACTCAGTACTTC
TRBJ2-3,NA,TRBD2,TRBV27,CASSFRGRGPIGKDTQYF,TGTGCCAGCAGTTTCCGCGGGAGGGGGCCGATAGGCAAAGATACGCAGTATTTT
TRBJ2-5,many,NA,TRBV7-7,CASSLGGGSGVTQYF,TGTGCTAGCAGCTTAGGAGGGGGGAGTGGTGTGACCCAGTACTTC
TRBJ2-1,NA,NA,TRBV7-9,CASSPQGDIQFF,TGTGCCAGCAGCCCACAAGGAGACATTCAGTTCTTC
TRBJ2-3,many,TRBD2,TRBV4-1,CASSQDGGGTDTQYF,TGCGCCAGCAGCCAAGACGGGGGGGGTACAGATACGCAGTATTTT
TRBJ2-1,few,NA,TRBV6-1,CASSPLTAANEQFF,TGTGCCAGCAGTCCTTTGACAGCGGCCAATGAGCAGTTCTTC
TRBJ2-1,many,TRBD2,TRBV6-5,CASSYSIVGTSGRRKNEQFF,TGTGCCAGCAGTTACTCGATAGTAGGAACTAGCGGGAGGAGGAAAAATGAGCAGTTCTTC
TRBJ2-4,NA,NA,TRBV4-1,CASSHQNPGSSPNIQYF,TGCGCCAGCAGCCATCAAAACCCGGGGTCGTCCCCTAACATTCAGTACTTC
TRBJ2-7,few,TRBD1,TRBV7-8,CASSLRQGSTLSYEQYF,TGTGCCAGCAGCCTACGACAGGGGTCGACCCTTTCCTACGAGCAGTACTTC
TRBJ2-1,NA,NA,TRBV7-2,CASSLGPREQFF,TGTGCCAGCAGCTTAGGGCCCAGGGAGCAGTTTTTC
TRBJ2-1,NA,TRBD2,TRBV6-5,CASSSPGLAGPEQFF,TGTGCCAGCAGTTCTCCGGGACTAGCGGGACCTGAGCAGTTCTTC
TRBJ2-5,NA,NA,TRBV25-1,CASSGITFGDTQYF,TGTGCCAGCTCCGGGATAACCTTCGGAGACACCCAGTACTTC
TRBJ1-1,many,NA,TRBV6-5,CASSYTNTEAFF,TGTGCCAGCAGTTACACGAACACTGAAGCTTTCTTT
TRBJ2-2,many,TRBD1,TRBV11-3,CASSDGTGGVTGELFF,TGTGCCAGCAGCGACGGGACAGGGGGCGTCACCGGGGAGCTGTTTTTT
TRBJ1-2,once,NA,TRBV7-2,CASSFTGSYGYTF,TGTGCCAGCAGCTTTACTGGGAGCTATGGCTACACCTTC
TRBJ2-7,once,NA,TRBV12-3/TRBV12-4,CASSFSHSYEQYF,TGTGCCAGCAGTTTTTCACACTCCTACGAGCAGTACTTC
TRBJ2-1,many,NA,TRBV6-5,CASSYSGIYNEQFF,TGTGCCAGCAGTTACTCCGGGATTTACAATGAGCAGTTCTTC
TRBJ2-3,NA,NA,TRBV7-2,CASRVMRWGRTETQYF,TGTGCCAGCAGGGTGATGCGATGGGGCCGCACAGAGACGCAGTACTTT